This T cell receptor (beta chain) is drawn from a study of patients and donors after allogeneic stem cell transplantation (TCRdb year 2020). Libraries were prepared through RT-PCR. Sequencing was performed on a NextSeq 550. Through fastp at Q25 and MiXCR, TCRdb rebuilt clones from the public reads, retaining in-frame beta chains. Rows with a matching CDR3 protein are joined into one entry that keeps the most common DNA and genes. Here the sample has about 110,000 distinct CDR3 sequences; 35% to 45% occur a single time. About 27% of the sample rests with the top ten. V and J are truncated by 7 bases and 8 bases respectively, leaving an intervening sequence of 14 bases. The cysteine opens and the phenylalanine closes a CDR3 of 13 amino acids. Solely the CDR3 DNA is kept, with 39 bases framed from the first base. This clonotype was observed a few times. The antigen it binds to is not known. Base qualities were left out, and no much larger clone turns up one base away.

This chain joins TRBV12-3 or TRBV12-4 to TRBJ1-4, with no D gene named confidently. The TCR sequence derives from a human donor who was either an allogeneic HSCT recipient or a stem cell or donor lymphocyte infusion donor (not recorded which). It is not recorded whose cells these are; they may come from a transplant donor. Material: blood, either unsorted or a sorted T cell fraction (not recorded which). The DNA is TGTGCCAGCATAAATCGTGTATGGGAAAAACTGTTTTTT. Its amino acids are CASINRVWEKLFF.